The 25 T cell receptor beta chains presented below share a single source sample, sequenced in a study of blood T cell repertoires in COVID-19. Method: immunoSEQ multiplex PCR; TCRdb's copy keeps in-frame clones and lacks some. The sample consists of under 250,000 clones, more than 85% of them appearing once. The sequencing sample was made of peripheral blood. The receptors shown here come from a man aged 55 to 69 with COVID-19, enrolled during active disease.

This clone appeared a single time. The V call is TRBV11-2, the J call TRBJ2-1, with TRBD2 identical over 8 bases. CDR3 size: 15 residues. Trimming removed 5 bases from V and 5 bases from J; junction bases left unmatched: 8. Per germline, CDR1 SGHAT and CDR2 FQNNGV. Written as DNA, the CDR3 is TGTGCCAGCAGCGCTGTGGGACTAGGAGACAATGAGCAGTTCTTC. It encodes CASSAVGLGDNEQFF.

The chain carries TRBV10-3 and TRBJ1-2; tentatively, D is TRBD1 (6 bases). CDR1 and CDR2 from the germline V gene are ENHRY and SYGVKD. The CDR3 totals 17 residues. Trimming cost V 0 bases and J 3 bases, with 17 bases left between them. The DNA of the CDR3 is TGTGCCATCAGTGAGTCGACGCAGGGGCGCCGGGACTATGGCTACACCTTC. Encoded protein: CAISESTQGRRDYGYTF.

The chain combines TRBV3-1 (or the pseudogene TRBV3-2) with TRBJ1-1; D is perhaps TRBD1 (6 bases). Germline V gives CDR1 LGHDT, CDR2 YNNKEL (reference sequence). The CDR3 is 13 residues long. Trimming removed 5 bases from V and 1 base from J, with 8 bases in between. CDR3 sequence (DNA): TGTGCCAGCAGCACGACAGGGAACACTGAAGCTTTCTTT. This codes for CASSTTGNTEAFF.

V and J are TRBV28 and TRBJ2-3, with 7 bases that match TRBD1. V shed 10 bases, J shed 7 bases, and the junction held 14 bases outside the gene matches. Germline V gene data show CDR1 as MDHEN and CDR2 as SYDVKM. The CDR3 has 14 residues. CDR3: CAISGGSGVNTQYF. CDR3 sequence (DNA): TGTGCCATCTCAGGGGGATCCGGGGTGAATACGCAGTATTTT.

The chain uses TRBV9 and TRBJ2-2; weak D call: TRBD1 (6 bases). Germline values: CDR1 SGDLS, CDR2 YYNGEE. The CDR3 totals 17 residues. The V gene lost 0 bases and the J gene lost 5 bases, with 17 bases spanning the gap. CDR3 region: CASSVEQGEGLTGELFF. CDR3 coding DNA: TGTGCCAGCAGCGTAGAACAGGGTGAGGGGTTGACCGGGGAGCTGTTTTTT. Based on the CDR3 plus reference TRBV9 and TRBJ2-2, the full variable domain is DSGVTQTPKHLITATGQRVTLRCSPRSGDLSVYWYQQSLDQGLQFLIQYYNGEERAKGNILERFSAQQFPDLHSELNLSSLELGDSALYFCASSVEQGEGLTGELFFGEGSRLTVL.

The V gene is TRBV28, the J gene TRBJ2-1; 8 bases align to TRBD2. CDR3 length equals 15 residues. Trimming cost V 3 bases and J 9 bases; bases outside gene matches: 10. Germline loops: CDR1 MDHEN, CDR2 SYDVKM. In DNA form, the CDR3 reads TGTGCCAGCAGTTTGGTAAAGACTAGCGCTGGTGAGCAGTTCTTC. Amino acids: CASSLVKTSAGEQFF. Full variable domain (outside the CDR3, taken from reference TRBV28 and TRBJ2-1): DVKVTQSSRYLVKRTGEKVFLECVQDMDHENMFWYRQDPGLGLRLIYFSYDVKMKEKGDIPEGYSVSREKKERFSLILESASTNQTSMYLCASSLVKTSAGEQFFGPGTRLTVL.

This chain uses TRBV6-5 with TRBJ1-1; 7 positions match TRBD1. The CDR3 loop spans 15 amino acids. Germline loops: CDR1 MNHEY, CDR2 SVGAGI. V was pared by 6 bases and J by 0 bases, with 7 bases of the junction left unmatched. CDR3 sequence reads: CASRRDRVLNTEAFF. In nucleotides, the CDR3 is TGTGCCAGCAGGAGGGACAGAGTTTTGAACACTGAAGCTTTCTTT.

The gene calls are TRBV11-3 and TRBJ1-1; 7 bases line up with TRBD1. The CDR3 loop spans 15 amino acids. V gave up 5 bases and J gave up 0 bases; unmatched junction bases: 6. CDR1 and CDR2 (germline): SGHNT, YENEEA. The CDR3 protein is CASSGAGTVNTEAFF. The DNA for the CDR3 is TGTGCCAGCAGCGGGGCCGGGACAGTGAACACTGAAGCTTTCTTT.

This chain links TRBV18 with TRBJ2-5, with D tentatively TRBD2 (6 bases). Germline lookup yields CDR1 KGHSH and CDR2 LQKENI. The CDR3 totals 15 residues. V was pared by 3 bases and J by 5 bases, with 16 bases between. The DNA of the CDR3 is TGTGCCAGCTCACCCCTAGCGACTAATCGCGAGACCCAGTACTTC. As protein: CASSPLATNRETQYF.

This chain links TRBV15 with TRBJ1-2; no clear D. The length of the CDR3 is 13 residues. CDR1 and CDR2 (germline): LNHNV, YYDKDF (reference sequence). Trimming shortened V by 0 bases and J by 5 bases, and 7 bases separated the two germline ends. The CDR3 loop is CATSREAVYGYTF. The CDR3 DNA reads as TGTGCCACCAGCAGAGAAGCTGTATATGGCTACACCTTC.

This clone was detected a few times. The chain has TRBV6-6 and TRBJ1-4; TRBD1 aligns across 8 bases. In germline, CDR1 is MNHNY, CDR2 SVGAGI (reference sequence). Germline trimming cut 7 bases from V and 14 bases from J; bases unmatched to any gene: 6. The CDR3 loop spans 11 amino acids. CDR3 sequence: CASTSDRALFF. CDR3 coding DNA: TGTGCCAGCACCTCGGACAGGGCGCTGTTTTTT.

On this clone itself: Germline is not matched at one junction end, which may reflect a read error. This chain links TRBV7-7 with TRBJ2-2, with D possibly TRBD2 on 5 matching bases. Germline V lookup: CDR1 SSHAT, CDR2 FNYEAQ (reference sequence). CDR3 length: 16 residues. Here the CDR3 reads CASSSRGVGETGELFF. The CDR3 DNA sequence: TGTGCTAGCAGCTCCCGAGGTGTGGGAGAAACCGGGGAGCTGTTTTTT.

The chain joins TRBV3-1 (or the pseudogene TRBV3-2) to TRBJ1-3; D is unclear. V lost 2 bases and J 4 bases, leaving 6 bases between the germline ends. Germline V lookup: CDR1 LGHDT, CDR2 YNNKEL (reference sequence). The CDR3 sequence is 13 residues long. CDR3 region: CASSQFAGNTIYF. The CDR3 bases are TGTGCCAGCAGCCAATTTGCGGGAAACACCATATATTTT.

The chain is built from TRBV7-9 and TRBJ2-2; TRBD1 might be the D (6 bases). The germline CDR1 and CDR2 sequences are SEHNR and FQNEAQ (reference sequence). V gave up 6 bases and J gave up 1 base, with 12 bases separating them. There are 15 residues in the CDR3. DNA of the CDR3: TGTGCCAGCAGACCTACAGGGTTGAACACCGGGGAGCTGTTTTTT. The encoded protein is CASRPTGLNTGELFF.

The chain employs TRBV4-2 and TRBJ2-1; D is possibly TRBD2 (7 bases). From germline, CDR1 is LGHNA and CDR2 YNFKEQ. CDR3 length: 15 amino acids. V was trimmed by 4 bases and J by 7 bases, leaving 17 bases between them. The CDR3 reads CASSLGGLGQNEQFF. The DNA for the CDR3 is TGTGCCAGCAGCCTGGGGGGGCTCGGCCAAAATGAGCAGTTCTTC.

The CDR3 is CASSPSRGSGNTIYF. The CDR3 DNA is TGTGCCAGCTCACCATCCAGGGGATCTGGAAACACCATATATTTT. The chain couples TRBV18 to TRBJ1-3, with D perhaps TRBD1 (6 bases). This CDR3 comprises 15 residues. Germline CDR1 is KGHSH and CDR2 is LQKENI. The V end lost 2 bases, the J end lost 1 base, and 9 bases lay between the germline ends.

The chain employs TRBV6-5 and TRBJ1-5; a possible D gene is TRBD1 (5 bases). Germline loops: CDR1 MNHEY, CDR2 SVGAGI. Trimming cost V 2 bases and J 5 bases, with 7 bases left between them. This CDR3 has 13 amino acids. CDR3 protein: CASSYAGHQPQHF. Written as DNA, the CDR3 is TGTGCCAGCAGTTACGCAGGGCATCAGCCCCAGCATTTT.

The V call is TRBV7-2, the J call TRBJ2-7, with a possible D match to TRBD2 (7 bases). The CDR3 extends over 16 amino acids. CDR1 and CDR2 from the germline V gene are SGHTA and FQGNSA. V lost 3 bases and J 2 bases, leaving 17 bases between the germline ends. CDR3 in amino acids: CASSFPGASGAYEQYF. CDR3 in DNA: TGTGCCAGCAGCTTTCCGGGGGCTAGCGGTGCCTACGAGCAGTACTTC. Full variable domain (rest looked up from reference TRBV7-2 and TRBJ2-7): GAGVSQSPSNKVTEKGKDVELRCDPISGHTALYWYRQSLGQGLEFLIYFQGNSAPDKSGLPSDRFSAERTGGSVSTLTIQRTQQEDSAVYLCASSFPGASGAYEQYFGPGTRLTVT.

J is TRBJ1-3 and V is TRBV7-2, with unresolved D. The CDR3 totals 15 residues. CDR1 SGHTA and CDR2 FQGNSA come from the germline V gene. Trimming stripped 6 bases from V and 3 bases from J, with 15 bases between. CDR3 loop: CASSPGGYNGNTIYF. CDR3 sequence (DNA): TGTGCCAGCAGTCCCGGAGGGTATAATGGAAACACCATATATTTT. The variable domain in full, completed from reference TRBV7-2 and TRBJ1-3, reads GAGVSQSPSNKVTEKGKDVELRCDPISGHTALYWYRQSLGQGLEFLIYFQGNSAPDKSGLPSDRFSAERTGGSVSTLTIQRTQQEDSAVYLCASSPGGYNGNTIYFGEGSWLTVV.

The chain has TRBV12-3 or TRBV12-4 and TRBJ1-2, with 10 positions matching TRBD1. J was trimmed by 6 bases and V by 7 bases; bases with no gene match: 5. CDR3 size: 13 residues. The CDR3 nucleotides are TGTGCCAGCAAAGTGGACAGGGGGGATGGCTACACCTTC. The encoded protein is CASKVDRGDGYTF.

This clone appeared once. CDR3 sequence: CASSKDSSNEKLFF. The CDR3 region has the DNA TGCGCCAGCAGCAAAGACAGCTCCAATGAAAAACTGTTTTTT. The chain joins TRBV5-1 to TRBJ1-4; D possibly corresponds to TRBD1 (5 bases). From germline, CDR1 is SGHRS and CDR2 YFSETQ. Trimming pared 4 bases from V and 5 bases from J, leaving 12 bases between. This CDR3 region has 14 residues.

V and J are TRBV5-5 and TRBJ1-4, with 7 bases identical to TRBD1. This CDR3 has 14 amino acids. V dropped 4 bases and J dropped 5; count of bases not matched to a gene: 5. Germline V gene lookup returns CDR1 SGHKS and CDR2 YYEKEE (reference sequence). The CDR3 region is CASSIGGANEKLFF. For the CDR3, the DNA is TGTGCCAGCAGCATAGGGGGCGCGAATGAAAAACTGTTTTTT.

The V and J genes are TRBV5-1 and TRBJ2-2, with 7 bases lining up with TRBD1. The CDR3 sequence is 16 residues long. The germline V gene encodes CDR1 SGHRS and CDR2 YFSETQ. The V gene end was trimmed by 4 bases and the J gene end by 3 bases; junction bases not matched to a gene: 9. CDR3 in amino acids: CASSERGGRDTGELFF. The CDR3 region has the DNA TGCGCCAGCAGCGAGAGAGGGGGCCGGGACACCGGGGAGCTGTTTTTT.

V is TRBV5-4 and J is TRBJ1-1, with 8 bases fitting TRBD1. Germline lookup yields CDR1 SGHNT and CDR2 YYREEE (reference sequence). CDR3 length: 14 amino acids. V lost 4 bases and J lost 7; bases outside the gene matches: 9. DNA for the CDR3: TGTGCCAGCAGCCAGACAGGGGCCGGGAGTGAAGCTTTCTTT. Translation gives CASSQTGAGSEAFF.

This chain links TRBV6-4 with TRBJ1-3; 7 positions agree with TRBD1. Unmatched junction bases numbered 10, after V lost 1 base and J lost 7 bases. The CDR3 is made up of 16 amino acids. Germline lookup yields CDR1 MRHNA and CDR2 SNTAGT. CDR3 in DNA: TGTGCCAGCAGTGACTTATCAGGGGGGACTGTTAACACCATATATTTT. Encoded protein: CASSDLSGGTVNTIYF.